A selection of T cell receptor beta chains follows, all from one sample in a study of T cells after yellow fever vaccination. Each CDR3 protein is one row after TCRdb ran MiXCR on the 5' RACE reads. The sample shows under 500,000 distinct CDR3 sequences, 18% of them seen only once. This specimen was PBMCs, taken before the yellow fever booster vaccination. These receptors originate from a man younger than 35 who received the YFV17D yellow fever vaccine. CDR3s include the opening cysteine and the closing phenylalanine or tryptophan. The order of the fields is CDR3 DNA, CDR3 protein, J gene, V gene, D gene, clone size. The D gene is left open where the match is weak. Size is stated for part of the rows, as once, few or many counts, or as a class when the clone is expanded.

CDR3 DNA: TGTGCCAGCAGAGACCGAACTGGTGAGCAGTTCTTC; CDR3 protein: CASRDRTGEQFF; J gene: TRBJ2-1; V gene: TRBV6-4; D gene: -; clone size: few
CDR3 DNA: TGCGCCAGCAGCCTAACGGGAGCTGAAGAGACCCAGTACTTC; CDR3 protein: CASSLTGAEETQYF; J gene: TRBJ2-5; V gene: TRBV4-3; D gene: -; clone size: many
CDR3 DNA: TGTGCCAGCAGCCTCGACAGGGCCAACTACGAGCAGTACTTC; CDR3 protein: CASSLDRANYEQYF; J gene: TRBJ2-7; V gene: TRBV4-2; D gene: TRBD1; clone size: few
CDR3 DNA: TGTGCCAGCAGCCGGAGCTCCTTCAGCGGGGGGGAGACCCAGTACTTC; CDR3 protein: CASSRSSFSGGETQYF; J gene: TRBJ2-5; V gene: TRBV6-5; D gene: TRBD2; clone size: -
CDR3 DNA: TGTGCCAGCAGTTACTCATGGAGAGATCAGCCCCAGCATTTT; CDR3 protein: CASSYSWRDQPQHF; J gene: TRBJ1-5; V gene: TRBV6-5; D gene: -; clone size: -
CDR3 DNA: TGCAGTGCTTATGGACCGACCGGGGAGCTGTTTTTT; CDR3 protein: CSAYGPTGELFF; J gene: TRBJ2-2; V gene: TRBV20-1; D gene: -; clone size: -
CDR3 DNA: TGTGCCAGTCGATCGGAGGGAGGGGCCAACGTCCTGACTTTC; CDR3 protein: CASRSEGGANVLTF; J gene: TRBJ2-6; V gene: TRBV27; D gene: -; clone size: many
CDR3 DNA: TGTGCCAGCAGTTTAGACGGATACAGGTACAATGAGCAGTTCTTC; CDR3 protein: CASSLDGYRYNEQFF; J gene: TRBJ2-1; V gene: TRBV7-6; D gene: -; clone size: few
CDR3 DNA: TGTGCCAGCAGCCAACAGGGGCGGTCGAACACCGGGGAGCTGTTTTTT; CDR3 protein: CASSQQGRSNTGELFF; J gene: TRBJ2-2; V gene: TRBV7-9; D gene: TRBD1; clone size: -
CDR3 DNA: TGTGCCAGCAGCTTGGGGCAGGTGGAGGTCGGGGAAGAGACCCAGTACTTC; CDR3 protein: CASSLGQVEVGEETQYF; J gene: TRBJ2-5; V gene: TRBV11-2; D gene: -; clone size: -
CDR3 DNA: TGTGCCAGCAGTCCTCCCGGGACAGAAGGGAACACCGGGGAGCTGTTTTTT; CDR3 protein: CASSPPGTEGNTGELFF; J gene: TRBJ2-2; V gene: TRBV7-9; D gene: TRBD1; clone size: -
CDR3 DNA: TGTGCCACCAGGAAGGGACTGAACACTGAAGCTTTCTTT; CDR3 protein: CATRKGLNTEAFF; J gene: TRBJ1-1; V gene: TRBV15; D gene: -; clone size: -
CDR3 DNA: TGTGCCACCAGTGACCAGAGGACAGGGGGCCCCGGGGAGCTGTTTTTT; CDR3 protein: CATSDQRTGGPGELFF; J gene: TRBJ2-2; V gene: TRBV24-1; D gene: TRBD1; clone size: -
CDR3 DNA: TGTGCCAGCTCACCACAGGGAGCAGGATCAGAGACCCAGTACTTC; CDR3 protein: CASSPQGAGSETQYF; J gene: TRBJ2-5; V gene: TRBV18; D gene: -; clone size: -
CDR3 DNA: TGTGCCAGCAGTGAGGGCAGGGCGGAGGAGACCCAGTACTTC; CDR3 protein: CASSEGRAEETQYF; J gene: TRBJ2-5; V gene: TRBV25-1; D gene: -; clone size: few
CDR3 DNA: TGTGCCAGCAGCTCCCGGGGACAGGTAAAATTACCTGGCACAGATACGCAGTATTTT; CDR3 protein: CASSSRGQVKLPGTDTQYF; J gene: TRBJ2-3; V gene: TRBV11-2; D gene: TRBD1; clone size: -
CDR3 DNA: TGCGCCAGCAGCCTGGAGGTTCCGACTTACGAGCAGTACTTC; CDR3 protein: CASSLEVPTYEQYF; J gene: TRBJ2-7; V gene: TRBV5-1; D gene: -; clone size: few
CDR3 DNA: TGTGCCACCAGCAGGAGGAGCGGGGGCAGCACAGATACGCAGTATTTT; CDR3 protein: CATSRRSGGSTDTQYF; J gene: TRBJ2-3; V gene: TRBV15; D gene: TRBD2; clone size: few
CDR3 DNA: TGTGCCAGCAAGACAGGGTGGGCGAAGCAGTTCTTC; CDR3 protein: CASKTGWAKQFF; J gene: TRBJ2-1; V gene: TRBV27; D gene: TRBD1; clone size: -
CDR3 DNA: TGTGCCAGCATTCGGACTAGCGGGGGGCGGTCGAATACGCAGTATTTT; CDR3 protein: CASIRTSGGRSNTQYF; J gene: TRBJ2-3; V gene: TRBV7-2; D gene: TRBD2; clone size: few
CDR3 DNA: TGCGCCAGCCAAAGCTTGGGTTTGGGGTACCAAGAGACCCAGTACTTC; CDR3 protein: CASQSLGLGYQETQYF; J gene: TRBJ2-5; V gene: TRBV5-1; D gene: -; clone size: -
CDR3 DNA: TGTGCCAGCAGCCTGAGATGGGGGAACGAGCAGTACTTC; CDR3 protein: CASSLRWGNEQYF; J gene: TRBJ2-7; V gene: TRBV7-2; D gene: -; clone size: few
CDR3 DNA: TGCAGTGCTAGACCCAGGGAGTCCTATAATTCACCCCTCCACTTT; CDR3 protein: CSARPRESYNSPLHF; J gene: TRBJ1-6; V gene: TRBV20-1; D gene: -; clone size: few
CDR3 DNA: TGCAGTGCTAGAGATCAGGGCAGGGGCACTGAAGCTTTCTTT; CDR3 protein: CSARDQGRGTEAFF; J gene: TRBJ1-1; V gene: TRBV20-1; D gene: -; clone size: few
CDR3 DNA: TGTGCCAGCAGTTTGGGGGTCCAGACAGATACGCAGTATTTT; CDR3 protein: CASSLGVQTDTQYF; J gene: TRBJ2-3; V gene: TRBV27; D gene: -; clone size: -
CDR3 DNA: TGTGCCAGCAGTTACCCAGACGGACAGGTTTATGGCTACACCTTC; CDR3 protein: CASSYPDGQVYGYTF; J gene: TRBJ1-2; V gene: TRBV6-2/TRBV6-3; D gene: TRBD1; clone size: few
CDR3 DNA: TGTGCCATCAGTGAGCCCAGGGGGCTCGGCGAGCAGTACTTC; CDR3 protein: CAISEPRGLGEQYF; J gene: TRBJ2-7; V gene: TRBV10-3; D gene: TRBD1; clone size: -
CDR3 DNA: TGTGCCAGCAGCTTAGGCCTACTAGCGGGGGGGCTCAATGAGCAGTTCTTC; CDR3 protein: CASSLGLLAGGLNEQFF; J gene: TRBJ2-1; V gene: TRBV7-8; D gene: TRBD2; clone size: few
CDR3 DNA: TGTGCCAGCAGTTGGGTAGGACAGGGGGCGAGGGAGCAGTACTTC; CDR3 protein: CASSWVGQGAREQYF; J gene: TRBJ2-7; V gene: TRBV12-3/TRBV12-4; D gene: TRBD1; clone size: once
CDR3 DNA: TGTGCCAGCAGCGTAGGAGCGGGGGGAGGGCAAGAGACCCAGTACTTC; CDR3 protein: CASSVGAGGGQETQYF; J gene: TRBJ2-5; V gene: TRBV9; D gene: TRBD2; clone size: few
CDR3 DNA: TGCGCCAGCAGTGGGGGGGATTTGAACACCGGGGAGCTGTTTTTT; CDR3 protein: CASSGGDLNTGELFF; J gene: TRBJ2-2; V gene: TRBV5-1; D gene: TRBD2; clone size: few
CDR3 DNA: TGTGCCAGCAGTCCCGGGACAGGGGGGAAGGCCGGGGAGCTGTTTTTT; CDR3 protein: CASSPGTGGKAGELFF; J gene: TRBJ2-2; V gene: TRBV27; D gene: TRBD1; clone size: -
CDR3 DNA: TGTGCCAGCAGCTTAGGCGGGGCCGCAGGGTCCTACAATGAGCAGTTCTTC; CDR3 protein: CASSLGGAAGSYNEQFF; J gene: TRBJ2-1; V gene: TRBV7-8; D gene: -; clone size: -
CDR3 DNA: TGCGCCAGCAGCTTGGGGGCGATCGGAGGCTCCGTGAATGCTTTCTTT; CDR3 protein: CASSLGAIGGSVNAFF; J gene: TRBJ1-1; V gene: TRBV5-1; D gene: -; clone size: many
CDR3 DNA: TGCAGTGCTAGATCGAGGGCTATCGGGGAGCTGTTTTTT; CDR3 protein: CSARSRAIGELFF; J gene: TRBJ2-2; V gene: TRBV20-1; D gene: -; clone size: few
CDR3 DNA: TGTGCCAGCAGCTTTGATGTGGGCGGGGAGCTGTTTTTT; CDR3 protein: CASSFDVGGELFF; J gene: TRBJ2-2; V gene: TRBV7-2; D gene: -; clone size: -
CDR3 DNA: TGCGCCAGCAGCTTGGGCGGCCAGGACGAGCAGTACTTC; CDR3 protein: CASSLGGQDEQYF; J gene: TRBJ2-7; V gene: TRBV5-1; D gene: -; clone size: -
CDR3 DNA: TGTGCCAGCAGTTTAACCTCGGGTAGGGAAAAACTGTTTTTT; CDR3 protein: CASSLTSGREKLFF; J gene: TRBJ1-4; V gene: TRBV27; D gene: -; clone size: few
CDR3 DNA: TGTGCCAGCACCAATCTGGGACGGCCGAACACCGGGGAGCTGTTTTTT; CDR3 protein: CASTNLGRPNTGELFF; J gene: TRBJ2-2; V gene: TRBV28; D gene: -; clone size: -
CDR3 DNA: TGTGCCAGCTGTCGGATCTCCAATCAGCCCCAGCATTTT; CDR3 protein: CASCRISNQPQHF; J gene: TRBJ1-5; V gene: TRBV6-6; D gene: -; clone size: few